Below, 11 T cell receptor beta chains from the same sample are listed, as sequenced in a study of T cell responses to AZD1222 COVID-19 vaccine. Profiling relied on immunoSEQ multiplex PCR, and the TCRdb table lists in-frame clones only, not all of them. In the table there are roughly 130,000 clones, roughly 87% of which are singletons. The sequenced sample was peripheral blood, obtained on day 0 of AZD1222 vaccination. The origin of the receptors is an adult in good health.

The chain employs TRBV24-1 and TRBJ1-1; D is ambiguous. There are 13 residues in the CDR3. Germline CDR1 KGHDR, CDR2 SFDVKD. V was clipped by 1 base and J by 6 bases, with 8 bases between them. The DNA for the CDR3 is TGTGCCACCAGTGATTTTCGACAATCTGAAGCTTTCTTT. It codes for CATSDFRQSEAFF.

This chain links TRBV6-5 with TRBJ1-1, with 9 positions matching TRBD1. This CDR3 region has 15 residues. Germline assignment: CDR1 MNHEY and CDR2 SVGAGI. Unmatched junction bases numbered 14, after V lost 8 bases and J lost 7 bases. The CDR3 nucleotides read TGTGCCAGCGGAACCATGGGACAGGGAGTAGGTGAAGCTTTCTTT. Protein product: CASGTMGQGVGEAFF.

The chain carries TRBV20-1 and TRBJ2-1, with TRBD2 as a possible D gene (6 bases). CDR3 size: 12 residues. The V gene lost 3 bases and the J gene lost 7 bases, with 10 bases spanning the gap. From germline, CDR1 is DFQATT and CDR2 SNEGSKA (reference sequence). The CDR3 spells CSASRGANEQFF. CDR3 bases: TGCAGTGCTAGTCGCGGGGCTAATGAGCAGTTCTTC.

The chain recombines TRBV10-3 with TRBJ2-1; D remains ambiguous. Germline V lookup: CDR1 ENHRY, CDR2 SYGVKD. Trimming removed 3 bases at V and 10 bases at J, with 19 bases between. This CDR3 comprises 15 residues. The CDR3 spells CAISDTKVGISEQFF. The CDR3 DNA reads TGTGCCATCAGTGACACCAAGGTGGGGATATCGGAGCAGTTCTTC.

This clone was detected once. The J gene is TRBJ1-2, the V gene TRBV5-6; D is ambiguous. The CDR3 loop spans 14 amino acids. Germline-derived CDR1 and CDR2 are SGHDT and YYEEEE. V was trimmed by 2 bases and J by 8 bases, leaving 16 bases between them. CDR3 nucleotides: TGTGCCAGCAGCTTCGCTGGGTTCGGGGTGGGCTACACCTTC. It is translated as CASSFAGFGVGYTF.

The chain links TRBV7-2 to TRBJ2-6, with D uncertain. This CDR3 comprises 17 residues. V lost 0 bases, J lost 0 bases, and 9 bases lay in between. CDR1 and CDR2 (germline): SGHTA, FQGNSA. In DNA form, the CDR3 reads TGTGCCAGCAGCTTAGCGAGGACCGACTCTGGGGCCAACGTCCTGACTTTC. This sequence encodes CASSLARTDSGANVLTF.

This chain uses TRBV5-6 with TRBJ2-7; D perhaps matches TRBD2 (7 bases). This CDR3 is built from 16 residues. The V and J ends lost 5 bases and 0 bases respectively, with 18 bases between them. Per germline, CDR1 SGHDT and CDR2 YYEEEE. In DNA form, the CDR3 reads TGTGCCAGCAGTCTTGAGGGCGGGGGCCACTCCTACGAGCAGTACTTC. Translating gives CASSLEGGGHSYEQYF. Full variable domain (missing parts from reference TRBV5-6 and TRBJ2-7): DAGVTQSPTHLIKTRGQQVTLRCSPKSGHDTVSWYQQALGQGPQFIFQYYEEEERQRGNFPDRFSGHQFPNYSSELNVNALLLGDSALYLCASSLEGGGHSYEQYFGPGTRLTVT.

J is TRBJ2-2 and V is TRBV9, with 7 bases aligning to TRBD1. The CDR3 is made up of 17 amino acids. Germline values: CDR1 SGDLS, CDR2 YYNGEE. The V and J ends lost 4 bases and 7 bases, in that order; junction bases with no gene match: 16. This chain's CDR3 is CASSPAAMTGTNGELFF. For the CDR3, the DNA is TGTGCCAGCAGCCCGGCGGCCATGACAGGGACCAACGGGGAGCTGTTTTTT.

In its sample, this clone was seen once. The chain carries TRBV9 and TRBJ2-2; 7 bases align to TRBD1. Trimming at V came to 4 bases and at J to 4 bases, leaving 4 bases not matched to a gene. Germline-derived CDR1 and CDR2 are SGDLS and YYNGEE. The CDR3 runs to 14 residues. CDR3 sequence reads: CASSSQGSTGELFF. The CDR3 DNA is TGTGCCAGCAGCTCACAGGGGTCCACCGGGGAGCTGTTTTTT.

DNA for the CDR3: TGTGCCACCTCGGGACAGGAAGGCCACGAGCAGTACTTC. As protein: CATSGQEGHEQYF. The chain recombines TRBV2 with TRBJ2-7, with 8 nucleotides matching TRBD1. The length of the CDR3 is 13 residues. CDR1 is SNHLY, CDR2 FYNNEI, per germline. With 10 bases clipped from V and 5 bases from J, the junction kept 10 bases outside the gene matches.

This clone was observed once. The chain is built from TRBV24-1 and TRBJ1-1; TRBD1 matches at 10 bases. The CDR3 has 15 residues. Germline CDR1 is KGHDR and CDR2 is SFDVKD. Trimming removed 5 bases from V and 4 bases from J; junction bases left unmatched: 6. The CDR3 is CATSAGQGHATEAFF. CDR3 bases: TGTGCCACCAGTGCGGGACAGGGGCATGCCACTGAAGCTTTCTTT.